One TCR beta chain is described in this entry. During corrective heart surgery, resections were taken, and the thymus tissue came from them. Only in-frame clones appear in the TCRdb table, and some are missing; sequencing was by immunoSEQ multiplex PCR. The table includes more than 70,000 clones, 90% to 97% detected once. The sample comes from a study of human thymus T cells. The J segment lost 3 bases and the V segment lost 7 bases, leaving 10 bases of the junction unmatched. Germline V lookup: CDR1 LNHDA, CDR2 SQIVND (reference sequence). This CDR3 is built from 17 residues. The sequencing input was thymus tissue. V and J are TRBV19 and TRBJ2-6; TRBD1 agrees at 9 bases. The clonotype was recovered from a boy under two years old with a congenital heart defect but otherwise immunologically healthy. The CDR3, as DNA: TGTGCCAGTACCGCCGGACAGGGGTTCTTTGGGGCCAACGTCCTGACTTTC. Amino acid sequence: CASTAGQGFFGANVLTF.